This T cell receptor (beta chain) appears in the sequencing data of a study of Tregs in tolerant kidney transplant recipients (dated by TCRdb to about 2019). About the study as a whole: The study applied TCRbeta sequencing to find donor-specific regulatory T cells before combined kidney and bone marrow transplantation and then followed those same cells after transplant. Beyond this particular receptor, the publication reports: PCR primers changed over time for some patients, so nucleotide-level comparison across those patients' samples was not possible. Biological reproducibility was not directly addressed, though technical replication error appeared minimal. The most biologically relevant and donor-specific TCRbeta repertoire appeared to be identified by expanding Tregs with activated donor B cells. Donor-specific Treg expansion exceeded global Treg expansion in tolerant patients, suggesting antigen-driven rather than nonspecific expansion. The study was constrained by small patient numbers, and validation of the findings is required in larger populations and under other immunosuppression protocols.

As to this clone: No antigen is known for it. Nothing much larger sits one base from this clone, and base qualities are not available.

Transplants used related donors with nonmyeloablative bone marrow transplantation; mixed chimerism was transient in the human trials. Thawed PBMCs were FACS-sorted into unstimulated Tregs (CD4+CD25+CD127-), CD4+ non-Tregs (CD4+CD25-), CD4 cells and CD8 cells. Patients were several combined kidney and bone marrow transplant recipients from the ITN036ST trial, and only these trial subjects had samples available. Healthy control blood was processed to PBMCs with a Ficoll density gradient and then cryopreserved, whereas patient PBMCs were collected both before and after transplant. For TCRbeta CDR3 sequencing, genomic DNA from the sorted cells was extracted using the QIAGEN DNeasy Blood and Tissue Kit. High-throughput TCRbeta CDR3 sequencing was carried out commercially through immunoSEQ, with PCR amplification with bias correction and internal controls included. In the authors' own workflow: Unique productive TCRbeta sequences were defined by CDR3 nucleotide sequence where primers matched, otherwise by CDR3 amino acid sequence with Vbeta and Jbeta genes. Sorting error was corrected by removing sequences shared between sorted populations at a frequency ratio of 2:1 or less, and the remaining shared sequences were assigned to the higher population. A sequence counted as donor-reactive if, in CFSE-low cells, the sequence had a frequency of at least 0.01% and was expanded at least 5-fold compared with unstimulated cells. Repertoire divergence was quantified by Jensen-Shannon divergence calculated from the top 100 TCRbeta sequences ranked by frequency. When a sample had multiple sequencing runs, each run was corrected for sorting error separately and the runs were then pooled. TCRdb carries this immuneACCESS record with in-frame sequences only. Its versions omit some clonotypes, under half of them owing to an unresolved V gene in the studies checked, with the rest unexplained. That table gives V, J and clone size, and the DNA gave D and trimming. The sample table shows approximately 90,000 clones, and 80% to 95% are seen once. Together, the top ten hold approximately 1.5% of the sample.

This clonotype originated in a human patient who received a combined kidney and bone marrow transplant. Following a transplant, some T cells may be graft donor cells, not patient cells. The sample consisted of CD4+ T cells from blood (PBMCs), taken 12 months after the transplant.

This receptor carries the CDR3 CASDSGGNTGELFF. The base sequence is TGTGCCAGCGATAGCGGGGGGAACACCGGGGAGCTGTTTTTT. The sequence joins TRBV11-1 to TRBJ2-2; 9 nucleotides in the junction match TRBD2. There are 14 amino acids in the CDR3, from cysteine to phenylalanine inclusive. Only the CDR3 region is kept as DNA, spanning 42 bases read in frame from base 1. V is pruned by 8 bases and J by 1 base, leaving 2 bases of the junction without a gene match. From a lookup of the germline V gene (reference sequence), CDR1 and CDR2 are SGHAT and FQDESV.